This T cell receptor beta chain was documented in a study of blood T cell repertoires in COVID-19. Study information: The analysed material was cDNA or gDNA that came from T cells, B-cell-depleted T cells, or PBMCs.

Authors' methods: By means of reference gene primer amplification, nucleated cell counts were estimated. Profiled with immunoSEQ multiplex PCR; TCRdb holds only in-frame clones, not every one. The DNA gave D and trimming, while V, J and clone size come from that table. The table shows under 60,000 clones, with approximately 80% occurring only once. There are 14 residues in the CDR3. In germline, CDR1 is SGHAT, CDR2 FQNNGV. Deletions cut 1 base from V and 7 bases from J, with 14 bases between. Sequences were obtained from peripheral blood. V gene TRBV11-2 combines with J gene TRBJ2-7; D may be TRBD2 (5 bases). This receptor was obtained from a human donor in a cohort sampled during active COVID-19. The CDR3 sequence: CASSLVTSTGEQYF. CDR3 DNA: TGTGCCAGCAGCTTAGTTACCTCAACGGGGGAGCAGTACTTC.